Listed below are T cell receptor beta chains from one sample, sequenced in a study of OX40 agonist ivuxolimab in advanced cancers. Clones were read by immunoSEQ multiplex PCR, and TCRdb kept only the in-frame ones, dropping some. This repertoire shows about 64,000 clones, 82% found once; its top ten account for roughly 5.1%. Sequences were derived from CD4+ or CD8+ T cells sorted from blood, sampled in a trial of the OX40 agonist ivuxolimab. The receptors shown here come from an adult with an advanced solid tumor such as melanoma, head and neck, liver or kidney cancer. CDR3s include the opening cysteine and the closing phenylalanine or tryptophan. Fields, in order: J gene, clone size, V gene, D gene, CDR3 DNA, CDR3 protein. A D gene is named only where the DNA matches it firmly. The size field is filled for only some rows; it gives once, few, many or a size class.

j_gene: TRBJ1-5; abundance: .; v_gene: TRBV19; d_gene: .; CDR3nt: TGTGCCAGTAGTATGTCGGGATATAGCAATCAGCCCCAGCATTTT; CDR3aa: CASSMSGYSNQPQHF
j_gene: TRBJ1-1; abundance: .; v_gene: TRBV2; d_gene: .; CDR3nt: TGTGCCAGCCACCTAGGGAGGGACACTGAAGCTTTCTTT; CDR3aa: CASHLGRDTEAFF
j_gene: TRBJ2-7; abundance: few; v_gene: TRBV29-1; d_gene: .; CDR3nt: TGCAGCGTTGCCGACCAAGGACGGACCTACGAGCAGTACTTC; CDR3aa: CSVADQGRTYEQYF
j_gene: TRBJ2-4; abundance: once; v_gene: TRBV2; d_gene: TRBD2; CDR3nt: TGTGCCAGCAGGGTAGCGGGGGGGGTGAACATTCAGTACTTC; CDR3aa: CASRVAGGVNIQYF
j_gene: TRBJ2-3; abundance: .; v_gene: TRBV7-3; d_gene: TRBD1; CDR3nt: TGTGCCAGCAGCTTAACGCCCGGGACAGGGATGGTTGATACGCAGTATTTT; CDR3aa: CASSLTPGTGMVDTQYF
j_gene: TRBJ1-5; abundance: .; v_gene: TRBV27; d_gene: .; CDR3nt: TGTGCCAGCAGTTTAGGGGTAGGGTTCAAGCCCCAGCATTTT; CDR3aa: CASSLGVGFKPQHF
j_gene: TRBJ2-3; abundance: .; v_gene: TRBV25-1; d_gene: .; CDR3nt: TGTGCCAGCAGGGGGACTAGCACAGATACGCAGTATTTT; CDR3aa: CASRGTSTDTQYF
j_gene: TRBJ2-7; abundance: .; v_gene: TRBV10-1; d_gene: .; CDR3nt: TGCGCCAGCATTATGAGCTACGAGCAGTACTTC; CDR3aa: CASIMSYEQYF
j_gene: TRBJ1-1; abundance: .; v_gene: TRBV30; d_gene: .; CDR3nt: TGTGCCTGGAGTGTACGAGGGGGAACCGGTATTGAAGCTTTCTTT; CDR3aa: CAWSVRGGTGIEAFF
j_gene: TRBJ1-4; abundance: .; v_gene: TRBV2; d_gene: .; CDR3nt: TGTGCCAGCAGTGATGGGCAACTGGGGGAAAAACTGTTTTTT; CDR3aa: CASSDGQLGEKLFF
j_gene: TRBJ1-6; abundance: .; v_gene: TRBV5-1; d_gene: .; CDR3nt: TGCGCCAGCAGCTTGGTTTCCGACCAAAATTCACCCCTCCACTTT; CDR3aa: CASSLVSDQNSPLHF
j_gene: TRBJ2-1; abundance: .; v_gene: TRBV7-9; d_gene: TRBD2; CDR3nt: TGTGCCAGCAGCTTAGTCAGCGGGGGTTACAATGAGCAGTTCTTC; CDR3aa: CASSLVSGGYNEQFF
j_gene: TRBJ1-3; abundance: .; v_gene: TRBV5-1; d_gene: .; CDR3nt: TGCGCCAGCAGCTTGTTTGGGGGCGGCGGCTCTGGAAACACCATATATTTT; CDR3aa: CASSLFGGGGSGNTIYF
j_gene: TRBJ2-1; abundance: .; v_gene: TRBV30; d_gene: .; CDR3nt: TGTGCCTGGAGTAGTGAGTGGTATGAGCAGTTCTTC; CDR3aa: CAWSSEWYEQFF